Presented here are 17 T cell receptor beta chains from one specimen sequenced in a study of memory B cells and T cells in multiple sclerosis. Here immunoSEQ multiplex PCR was the method, and the copy in TCRdb shows in-frame clones only, minus some. The profile shows roughly 8,200 clones, roughly 62% of them singletons. Sample: memory (CD45RO+) CD8+ T cells from blood. These receptors were taken from a human donor with multiple sclerosis.

The CDR3 DNA reads as TGCGCCAGCAGCCAAGCGGGGGGGGCCTACGAGCAGTACTTC. It encodes CASSQAGGAYEQYF. This rearrangement joins TRBV4-1 to TRBJ2-7, with 8 bases matching TRBD2. Germline V CDR1 and CDR2: MGHRA, YSYEKL. V lost 1 base, J lost 2 bases, and 1 base stayed unmatched. This CDR3 has 14 residues.

V gene TRBV4-1 combines with J gene TRBJ2-7; 8 bases are a match to TRBD1. Germline V gene lookup returns CDR1 MGHRA and CDR2 YSYEKL. The CDR3 totals 16 residues. The ends lost 4 bases at V and 4 bases at J; junction bases unmatched: 12. DNA of the CDR3: TGCGCCAGCAGCCCACCCGGCGGCAGGGGGCTTTACGAGCAGTACTTC. Translation: CASSPPGGRGLYEQYF.

The V and J genes are TRBV5-6 and TRBJ2-1; 7 nucleotides line up with TRBD1. In germline, CDR1 is SGHDT, CDR2 YYEEEE. The length of the CDR3 is 14 residues. Trimming removed 0 bases from V and 9 bases from J; junction bases left unmatched: 6. CDR3 DNA: TGTGCCAGCAGCTTGGTGAGGGGGCCCGGTGAGCAGTTCTTC. Its translation is CASSLVRGPGEQFF.

The V and J genes are TRBV6-1 and TRBJ1-1; D is uncertain. Trimming shortened V by 3 bases and J by 3 bases, and 2 bases separated the two germline ends. CDR1 MNHNS and CDR2 SASEGT come from the germline V gene. This CDR3 region has 11 residues. The CDR3, as DNA: TGTGCCAGCAGTGACTACACTGAAGCTTTCTTT. Protein sequence: CASSDYTEAFF.

J is TRBJ1-1 and V is TRBV13; a possible D gene is TRBD1 (5 bases). The germline gives CDR1 PRHDT, CDR2 FYEKMQ (reference sequence). Between the trimmed V and J ends, which lost 5 bases and 3 bases, there was a span of 7 bases. The CDR3 loop spans 12 amino acids. CDR3 in DNA: TGTGCCAGCAGCGGAGGGGACACTGAAGCTTTCTTT. Protein product: CASSGGDTEAFF. The full variable domain, in which reference TRBV13 and TRBJ1-1 provide the parts outside the CDR3, is AAGVIQSPRHLIKEKRETATLKCYPIPRHDTVYWYQQGPGQDPQFLISFYEKMQSDKGSIPDRFSAQQFSDYHSELNMSSLELGDSALYFCASSGGDTEAFFGQGTRLTVV.

The J gene is TRBJ1-2, the V gene TRBV7-9; perhaps TRBD1 as D (6 bases). The CDR3 is 17 residues long. Looked up from germline, CDR1 is SEHNR and CDR2 is FQNEAQ (reference sequence). Trimming left V 5 bases short and J 0 bases short, with 19 bases between. DNA for the CDR3: TGTGCCAGCAGCCCTGGGGGGGGCCCTACCGCTAACTATGGCTACACCTTC. Its protein is CASSPGGGPTANYGYTF.

The chain couples TRBV30 to TRBJ2-1; 8 bases map to TRBD2. V lost 0 bases, J lost 9 bases, and 4 bases stayed unmatched. The CDR3 is 13 residues long. Germline loops: CDR1 GTSNPN, CDR2 SVGIG (reference sequence). The chain's CDR3 is CAWSVTAGVEQFF. CDR3 bases: TGTGCCTGGAGTGTCACAGCGGGAGTTGAGCAGTTCTTC.

The J gene is TRBJ1-5, the V gene TRBV2; D is perhaps TRBD1 (6 bases). CDR3 size: 15 residues. The V end was cut by 0 bases, the J end by 4 bases, with 10 bases between. Germline loops: CDR1 SNHLY, CDR2 FYNNEI. CDR3: CASSEARGTNQPQHF. The CDR3 nucleotides are TGTGCCAGCAGTGAAGCCAGGGGAACGAATCAGCCCCAGCATTTT. Full variable domain (remainder filled in from reference TRBV2 and TRBJ1-5): EPEVTQTPSHQVTQMGQEVILRCVPISNHLYFYWYRQILGQKVEFLVSFYNNEISEKSEIFDDQFSVERPDGSNFTLKIRSTKLEDSAMYFCASSEARGTNQPQHFGDGTRLSIL.

The sample holds a few counts of this clone. The CDR3, as DNA: TGTGCCAGCAGCTTAGCGCCGGGCGGGAGGAATGGCTACACCTTC. Its protein is CASSLAPGGRNGYTF. This chain joins TRBV7-9 and TRBJ1-2; D is ambiguous. The germline gives CDR1 SEHNR, CDR2 FQNEAQ (reference sequence). CDR3 length: 15 amino acids. Between the trimmed V and J ends, which lost 0 bases and 6 bases, there was a span of 14 bases. Using reference TRBV7-9 and TRBJ1-2 for the parts outside the CDR3, the full variable domain is DTGVSQNPRHKITKRGQNVTFRCDPISEHNRLYWYRQTLGQGPEFLTYFQNEAQLEKSRLLSDRFSAERPKGSFSTLEIQRTEQGDSAMYLCASSLAPGGRNGYTFGSGTRLTVV.

This rearrangement joins TRBV18 to TRBJ2-1, with TRBD2 identical over 7 bases. The CDR3 is 16 residues long. V lost 0 bases, J lost 5 bases, and 7 bases stayed unmatched. Per the germline V gene, CDR1 is KGHSH and CDR2 is LQKENI. CDR3 residues: CASSPPEGGPNNEQFF. The CDR3 coding sequence is TGTGCCAGCTCACCACCGGAGGGAGGGCCCAACAATGAGCAGTTCTTC.

The chain employs TRBV13 and TRBJ2-1, with unresolved D. The V and J ends lost 3 bases and 2 bases respectively, with 2 bases between them. The CDR3 contains 12 residues. The germline gives CDR1 PRHDT, CDR2 FYEKMQ (reference sequence). The CDR3 here is CASSFTYNEQFF. CDR3 nucleotide sequence: TGTGCCAGCAGCTTCACCTACAATGAGCAGTTCTTC.

On this clone: Sequence at one end of the junction differs from germline and may be a read error. V and J are TRBV9 and TRBJ1-1; a weak D match, TRBD1 (5 bases). Germline V CDR1 and CDR2: SGDLS, YYNGEE. This CDR3 contains 12 residues. CDR3 amino acids: CASSEGQVEVFF. As DNA, the CDR3 is TGTGCCAGCAGCGAGGGGCAGGTTGAAGTTTTCTTT.

This clone has just one count. The chain uses TRBV5-1 and TRBJ2-5, with 11 nucleotides matching TRBD2. The CDR3 is 15 amino acids. From germline, CDR1 is SGHRS and CDR2 YFSETQ. V dropped 3 bases and J dropped 9; count of bases not matched to a gene: 10. This chain's CDR3 is CASSWGGLADAPQYF. CDR3 coding DNA: TGCGCCAGCAGCTGGGGGGGACTAGCGGACGCCCCCCAGTACTTC.

The rearrangement joins TRBV6-4 to TRBJ2-1; 7 bases align to TRBD2. Germline CDR1 MRHNA, CDR2 SNTAGT. CDR3 size: 15 residues. The trim removed 0 bases at V and 4 bases at J, leaving 3 bases unmatched. CDR3 coding DNA: TGTGCCAGCAGTGACTCTGGGGGGGGTTACAATGAGCAGTTCTTC. Amino acids: CASSDSGGGYNEQFF.

The chain recombines TRBV7-9 with TRBJ1-4, with TRBD1 as a possible D gene (5 bases). CDR3 length: 15 residues. Trimming removed 6 bases at V and 8 bases at J, with 19 bases between. Germline V gene sequence: CDR1 SEHNR, CDR2 FQNEAQ (reference sequence). CDR3: CASRPPRGEEEKLFF. The CDR3 DNA follows: TGTGCCAGCAGACCTCCCCGGGGGGAGGAGGAAAAACTGTTTTTT.

A few counts support this clone. The gene calls are TRBV5-1 and TRBJ1-1; possible D gene TRBD1, 5 bases. V was trimmed by 0 bases and J by 0 bases, leaving 9 bases between them. The germline gives CDR1 SGHRS, CDR2 YFSETQ. The CDR3 is 15 residues long. The CDR3 reads CASSLAVRVNTEAFF. CDR3 bases: TGCGCCAGCAGCTTGGCGGTCAGGGTGAACACTGAAGCTTTCTTT.

This clone is medium-sized within its sample. The chain uses TRBV19 and TRBJ2-2; 7 nucleotides match TRBD1. V lost 5 bases to trimming and J lost 1 base; unmatched junction nucleotides: 7. CDR3 size: 16 residues. CDR1 is LNHDA and CDR2 is SQIVND in the germline V gene (reference sequence). The CDR3 here is CASSPGTDENTGELFF. The DNA of the CDR3 is TGTGCCAGTAGTCCCGGGACAGATGAGAACACCGGGGAGCTGTTTTTT.